The TCR beta chain described here comes from a study of cytomegalovirus exposure and HLA in healthy donors. Clones were sequenced by immunoSEQ multiplex PCR, and TCRdb holds only the in-frame ones, with some missing. The sample has about 250,000 clones, roughly nine tenths seen once. For this clone: Its antigen remains unknown.

Study-level findings and limits: For cytomegalovirus status, the classifier reportedly gave diagnoses with high specificity and sensitivity.

Sequenced material: PBMCs. The sequence was obtained from a young man in good health and CMV-seropositive.

The CDR3, as DNA: TGTGCCAGCAGCCAAGGACTAGCGGGGTCGGGAGATACGCAGTATTTT. Amino acid sequence: CASSQGLAGSGDTQYF. J is TRBJ2-3 and V is TRBV4-2; 11 bases map to TRBD2. Germline V gene data show CDR1 as LGHNA and CDR2 as YNFKEQ. This CDR3 is built from 16 residues. The J segment lost 5 bases and the V segment lost 1 base, leaving 5 bases of the junction unmatched.